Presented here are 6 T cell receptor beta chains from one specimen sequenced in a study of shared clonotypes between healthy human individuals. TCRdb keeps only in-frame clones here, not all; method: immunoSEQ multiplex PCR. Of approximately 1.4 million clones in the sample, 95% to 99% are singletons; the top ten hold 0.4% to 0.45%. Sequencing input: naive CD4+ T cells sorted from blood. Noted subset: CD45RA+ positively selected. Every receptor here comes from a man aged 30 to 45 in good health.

The CDR3 DNA sequence: TGTGCCAGCAGCTTGGCCCCCGGACAGTTTAACTATGGCTACACCTTC. It translates to CASSLAPGQFNYGYTF. The chain is built from TRBV5-8 and TRBJ1-2; tentative D call: TRBD1 (6 bases). Trimming took 0 bases from V and 1 from J, leaving 13 bases between them. The CDR3 has 16 amino acids. The germline gives CDR1 SGHTS, CDR2 YDEGEE.

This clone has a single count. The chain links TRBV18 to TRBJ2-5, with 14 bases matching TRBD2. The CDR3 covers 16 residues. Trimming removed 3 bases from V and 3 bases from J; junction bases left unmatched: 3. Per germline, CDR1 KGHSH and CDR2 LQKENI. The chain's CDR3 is CASSPKTSGGEETQYF. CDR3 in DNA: TGTGCCAGCTCACCTAAGACTAGCGGGGGGGAAGAGACCCAGTACTTC.

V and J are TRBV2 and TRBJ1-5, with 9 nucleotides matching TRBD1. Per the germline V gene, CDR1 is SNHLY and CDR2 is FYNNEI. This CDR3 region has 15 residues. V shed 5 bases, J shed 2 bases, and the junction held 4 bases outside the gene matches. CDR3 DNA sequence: TGTGCCAGCAGTCAGGACAGGGGTCGCAATCAGCCCCAGCATTTT. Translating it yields CASSQDRGRNQPQHF.

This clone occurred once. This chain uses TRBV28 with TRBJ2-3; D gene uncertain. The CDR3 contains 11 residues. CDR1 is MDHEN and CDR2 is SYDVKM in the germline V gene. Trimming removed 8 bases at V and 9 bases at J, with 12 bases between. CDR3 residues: CASALTTTQYF. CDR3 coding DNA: TGTGCCAGCGCCCTCACCACCACGCAGTATTTT. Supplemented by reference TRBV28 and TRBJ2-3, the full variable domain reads DVKVTQSSRYLVKRTGEKVFLECVQDMDHENMFWYRQDPGLGLRLIYFSYDVKMKEKGDIPEGYSVSREKKERFSLILESASTNQTSMYLCASALTTTQYFGPGTRLTVL.

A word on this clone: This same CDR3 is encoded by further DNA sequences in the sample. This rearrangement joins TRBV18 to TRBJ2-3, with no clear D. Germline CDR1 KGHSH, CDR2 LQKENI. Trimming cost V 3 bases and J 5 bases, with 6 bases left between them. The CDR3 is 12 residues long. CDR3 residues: CASSPKGDTQYF. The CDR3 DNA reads TGTGCCAGCTCACCCAAGGGAGATACGCAGTATTTT.

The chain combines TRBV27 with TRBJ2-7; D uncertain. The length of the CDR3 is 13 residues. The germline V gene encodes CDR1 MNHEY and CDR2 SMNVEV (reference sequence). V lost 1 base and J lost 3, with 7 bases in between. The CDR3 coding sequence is TGTGCCAGCAGTTTATTGGCCGACTACGAGCAGTACTTC. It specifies CASSLLADYEQYF.